Following are 7 T cell receptor beta chains from one sample sequenced in a study of metastatic and nonmetastatic thyroid tumors. TCRdb reprocessed the PCR reads using MiXCR. This repertoire shows some 39,000 clones, about 16% found once; its top ten account for roughly 22%. Patients had received no treatment of any kind before thyroid surgery. The material sequenced was blood. The receptors come from a female donor with papillary thyroid cancer or a benign thyroid nodule (not recorded which). Some clones in this sample may be carry-over from other donors' samples.

This clone was found many times. This chain uses TRBV12-3 or TRBV12-4 with TRBJ2-6, with 10 bases that match TRBD1. V trimming: 4 bases; J trimming: 2 bases; junction bases outside the gene matches: 2. This CDR3 has 16 residues. The CDR3 loop is CASSWGTGAGANVLTF. In DNA form, the CDR3 reads TGTGCCAGCAGTTGGGGGACAGGGGCTGGGGCCAACGTCCTGACTTTC.

This clone was recorded at least ten times. This chain uses TRBV20-1 with TRBJ2-1, with 7 positions matching TRBD1. The CDR3 spans 14 residues. The V gene's germline CDR1 is DFQATT and CDR2 SNEGSKA (reference sequence). V shed 7 bases and J 1 base; nucleotides not matched to a gene: 7. CDR3 protein: CSVRGWGSYNEQFF. DNA for the CDR3: TGCAGTGTCAGGGGGTGGGGATCCTACAATGAGCAGTTCTTC.

This clone is medium-sized within its sample. This sequence joins TRBV6-1 and TRBJ2-3; 7 positions match TRBD2. Germline assignment: CDR1 MNHNS and CDR2 SASEGT. The CDR3 is 14 amino acids. V lost 4 bases to trimming and J lost 6 bases; unmatched junction nucleotides: 7. CDR3 amino acids: CASSGAGESDTQYF. The CDR3 DNA is TGTGCCAGCAGTGGTGCGGGAGAGTCTGATACGCAGTATTTT.

This clone was detected only a few times. CDR3 nucleotides: TGTGCCGTCCGCCGGGGCGGGAGCAATCAGCCCCAGCATTTT. Its protein product is CAVRRGGSNQPQHF. This rearrangement joins TRBV6-1 to TRBJ1-5; perhaps TRBD1 as D (5 bases). The CDR3 length is 14 residues. Germline-derived CDR1 and CDR2 are MNHNS and SASEGT. V lost 11 bases and J 1 base, leaving 15 bases between the germline ends.

DNA of the CDR3: TGTGCCAGCAGCTTCGGAGGGGGCAATGAGCAGTTCTTC. It translates to CASSFGGGNEQFF. The chain couples TRBV7-9 to TRBJ2-1; possibly TRBD1 or TRBD2 for D (6 bases each). Germline V gene data show CDR1 as SEHNR and CDR2 as FQNEAQ (reference sequence). The V end lost 3 bases, the J end lost 6 bases, and 9 bases lay between the germline ends. This CDR3 region has 13 residues.

This clone was picked up many times. The identical CDR3 is also encoded by other nucleotide sequences in the sample. The chain is built from TRBV6-1 and TRBJ1-1; 9 nucleotides agree with TRBD1. V was pared by 3 bases and J by 1 base, with 3 bases of the junction left unmatched. The CDR3 consists of 15 residues. From germline, CDR1 is MNHNS and CDR2 SASEGT. DNA for the CDR3: TGTGCCAGCAGTGAGTTGGACAGGGGGAACACTGAAGCTTTCTTT. As protein: CASSELDRGNTEAFF.

By sample fraction, this clone is medium-sized. V is TRBV7-2 and J is TRBJ2-7; D might be TRBD2 (5 bases). The CDR3 contains 15 residues. Germline V lookup: CDR1 SGHTA, CDR2 FQGNSA. The ends were cut back, 5 bases at V and 4 bases at J, with 18 bases in the middle. The CDR3 DNA follows: TGTGCCAGCAGCCCCGGAGGCGCGGGTGGGTACGAGCAGTACTTC. It encodes CASSPGGAGGYEQYF.